This T cell receptor (beta chain) emerged from a study of blood T cell repertoires in COVID-19. Study background: Acute and convalescent COVID-19 specimens originated in the United States, Italy and Spain. The cDNA or gDNA used as material had been derived from T cells, B-cell-depleted T cells, or PBMCs.

A remark on this clone: The germline gene is not matched at one end of the junction; a read error may be the cause. The same CDR3 can be traced to other DNA sequences in this sample.

In the source study's methods: Scientists estimated how many nucleated cells there were by amplifying reference gene primers. Profiling relied on immunoSEQ multiplex PCR, and the TCRdb table lists in-frame clones only, not all of them. The DNA was the basis for D and trimming; V, J and clone size are from that table. The sample has just over 250,000 clones; about 88% are singletons. This CDR3 is built from 14 residues. CDR1 and CDR2 from the germline V gene are KGHSH and LQKENI. The gene calls are TRBV18 and TRBJ1-2; D is unclear. This clonotype was sampled from a man aged 60-69 years who had recovered from COVID-19. What was sequenced was peripheral blood. The DNA for the CDR3 is TGTGCCAGCTCCCCACAGCGGGGAGACTATGGCTACACCTTC. Its protein is CASSPQRGDYGYTF.